The table lists the clone carrying this TCR beta chain with a few counts. The antigen is not known. RNA transcripts gave rise to amplified TCR beta CDR3 regions. In the first-round RT-PCR of the TCR CDR3, the HTBI primer set was used. TCRdb reanalysed the multiplex PCR reads using MiXCR and keeps one entry per CDR3 protein. The sample yields 750,000 to 950,000 distinct CDR3 sequences, roughly 40% seen once. Hyperthyroidism was newly diagnosed in patients aged 18 to 65 (duration under 2 months). Pregnant or lactating patients were excluded, as were those with uncontrolled infection or other autoimmune disease. This record belongs to a study of T cells in Graves' hyperthyroidism and ophthalmopathy. Whole-study findings and limits: Ophthalmopathy cases were set apart from stable hyperthyroidism by a 13 V-J model.

This CDR3 has 14 amino acids. With 2 bases removed from V and 3 bases from J, the gap between germline ends came to 8 bases. Germline lookup yields CDR1 SGHVS and CDR2 FQNEAQ. This chain links TRBV7-8 with TRBJ1-5; no clear D gene. The sequenced material came from blood. The sequence was collected from a man in his late teens or twenties with Graves' hyperthyroidism. CDR3 DNA: TGTGCCAGCAGCTTATATAGGGTCAATCAGCCCCAGCATTTT. It specifies CASSLYRVNQPQHF. The variable domain in full, completed from reference TRBV7-8 and TRBJ1-5, reads GAGVSQSPRYKVAKRGQDVALRCDPISGHVSLFWYQQALGQGPEFLTYFQNEAQLDKSGLPSDRFFAERPEGSVSTLKIQRTQQEDSAVYLCASSLYRVNQPQHFGDGTRLSIL.